A single sample is the source of the 30 T cell receptor beta chains below, sequenced in a study of cytomegalovirus exposure and HLA in healthy donors. It was with 60 Vbeta and 13 Jbeta primers that the PCR ran. Repertoires were generated with immunoSEQ multiplex PCR, while TCRdb's copy carries only in-frame clones and drops some. This table holds about 90,000 clones, 65% to 85% found once. The sample comprised PBMCs. These TCRs come from a man between 18 and 29 years old in good health and CMV-seronegative.

The chain recombines TRBV5-1 with TRBJ2-2, with D possibly matching TRBD1 (5 bases). Germline CDR1 SGHRS, CDR2 YFSETQ. Between the trimmed V and J ends, which lost 0 bases and 4 bases, there was a span of 16 bases. This CDR3 contains 17 residues. CDR3 sequence: CASSLARVAPGTGELFF. The CDR3, as DNA: TGCGCCAGCAGCTTGGCCAGGGTAGCCCCGGGCACCGGGGAGCTGTTTTTT.

The chain combines TRBV6-1 with TRBJ1-5, with 8 bases matching TRBD1. V shed 8 bases, J shed 4 bases, and the junction held 10 bases outside the gene matches. Per the germline V gene, CDR1 is MNHNS and CDR2 is SASEGT. The CDR3 loop spans 15 amino acids. Here the CDR3 reads CASGGSGGLNQPQHF. The CDR3 DNA follows: TGTGCCAGCGGGGGGTCAGGGGGCTTGAATCAGCCCCAGCATTTT.

This sequence joins TRBV9 and TRBJ1-1, with D possibly TRBD1 on 5 matching bases. The CDR3 extends over 14 amino acids. V was trimmed by 0 bases and J by 5 bases, leaving 11 bases between them. Germline-derived CDR1 and CDR2 are SGDLS and YYNGEE. CDR3 residues: CASSVDPGGTEAFF. In DNA form, the CDR3 reads TGTGCCAGCAGCGTAGACCCGGGGGGGACTGAAGCTTTCTTT.

This chain uses TRBV28 with TRBJ1-1; TRBD1 agrees at 7 bases. V dropped 6 bases and J dropped 9; count of bases not matched to a gene: 7. The CDR3 covers 12 residues. The germline V gene encodes CDR1 MDHEN and CDR2 SYDVKM. The CDR3 here is CASREGQFQAFF. For the CDR3, the DNA is TGTGCCAGCAGGGAGGGACAGTTTCAAGCTTTCTTT.

CDR3 sequence: CSAGKLQGSYEQYF. In DNA form, the CDR3 reads TGCAGCGCCGGTAAACTACAGGGTTCCTACGAGCAGTACTTC. The chain is built from TRBV29-1 and TRBJ2-7, with D possibly being TRBD1 (6 bases). In germline, CDR1 is SQVTM, CDR2 ANQGSEA. V was pared by 7 bases and J by 1 base, with 17 bases between. This CDR3 contains 14 residues.

This sequence joins TRBV5-1 and TRBJ1-1, with 7 bases identical to TRBD1. V shed 2 bases, J shed 7 bases, and the junction held 8 bases outside the gene matches. In germline, CDR1 is SGHRS, CDR2 YFSETQ. The CDR3 length is 14 residues. Written as DNA, the CDR3 is TGCGCCAGCAGCTTCCAAGGGGGCCGGGGTGAAGCTTTCTTT. This translates into CASSFQGGRGEAFF.

V usage is TRBV30 and J usage is TRBJ1-1; D is perhaps TRBD1 (5 bases). Trimming pared 2 bases from V and 7 bases from J, leaving 17 bases between. The CDR3 is 14 amino acids. CDR1 is GTSNPN, CDR2 SVGIG, per germline (reference sequence). As DNA, the CDR3 is TGTGCCTGGAGTAGTGGGGGGACTCTATTTGAAGCTTTCTTT. This translates into CAWSSGGTLFEAFF.

This clone was seen more than once but under ten times. The DNA for the CDR3 is TGCAGCGTCGGACAGGGGAGGTACGAGCAGTACTTC. The encoded protein is CSVGQGRYEQYF. This chain uses TRBV29-1 with TRBJ2-7, with 9 nucleotides matching TRBD1. This CDR3 spans 12 amino acids. CDR1 is SQVTM and CDR2 is ANQGSEA in the germline V gene. After removal of 6 bases from V and 4 bases from J, the junction contained 4 bases not matched to a gene.

The chain joins TRBV12-5 to TRBJ1-4, with 8 bases that match TRBD1. V was clipped by 4 bases and J by 3 bases; unmatched bases: 16. Germline lookup yields CDR1 LGHNT and CDR2 FRNRAP. The CDR3 is made up of 19 amino acids. CDR3 coding DNA: TGTGCTAGTGGTTGGCAACCCAACACAGGGGGGCTTCCTAATGAAAAACTGTTTTTT. Translation gives CASGWQPNTGGLPNEKLFF.

The J gene is TRBJ2-3, the V gene TRBV28, with D possibly being TRBD2 (6 bases). Trimming cost V 4 bases and J 11 bases, with 19 bases left between them. The CDR3 has 14 amino acids. Germline CDR1 is MDHEN and CDR2 is SYDVKM. CDR3 sequence reads: CASSSPSTRGKQYF. CDR3 sequence (DNA): TGTGCCAGCAGTTCCCCTTCGACTAGGGGAAAGCAGTATTTT. The variable domain in full, completed from reference TRBV28 and TRBJ2-3, reads DVKVTQSSRYLVKRTGEKVFLECVQDMDHENMFWYRQDPGLGLRLIYFSYDVKMKEKGDIPEGYSVSREKKERFSLILESASTNQTSMYLCASSSPSTRGKQYFGPGTRLTVL.

The chain is built from TRBV7-6 and TRBJ1-1, with D hard to call. The length of the CDR3 is 14 residues. The germline CDR1 and CDR2 sequences are SGHVS and FNYEAQ. The V end was cut by 3 bases, the J end by 0 bases, with 8 bases between. CDR3 protein: CASSLVQMNTEAFF. The CDR3 nucleotides are TGTGCCAGCAGCTTGGTACAGATGAACACTGAAGCTTTCTTT. The full variable domain, completed using reference TRBV7-6 and TRBJ1-1, is GAGVSQSPRYKVTKRGQDVALRCDPISGHVSLYWYRQALGQGPEFLTYFNYEAQQDKSGLPNDRFSAERPEGSISTLTIQRTEQRDSAMYRCASSLVQMNTEAFFGQGTRLTVV.

This clone was seen a single time. The chain is built from TRBV5-1 and TRBJ1-1; D is ambiguous. V gave up 1 base and J gave up 5 bases, with 9 bases separating them. Germline V CDR1 and CDR2: SGHRS, YFSETQ. The CDR3 runs to 13 residues. The CDR3 spells CASSLTGETEAFF. CDR3 sequence (DNA): TGCGCCAGCAGCTTGACCGGGGAGACTGAAGCTTTCTTT.

This chain links TRBV28 with TRBJ2-6; no reliable D call. Germline CDR1 reads MDHEN; CDR2 reads SYDVKM. CDR3 length: 16 residues. V gave up 1 base and J gave up 0 bases, with 7 bases separating them. In DNA, the CDR3 is TGTGCCAGCAGTTTATTCTCCTACTCTGGGGCCAACGTCCTGACTTTC. Protein sequence: CASSLFSYSGANVLTF.

The chain has TRBV5-8 and TRBJ1-1; TRBD1 aligns across 9 bases. CDR1 is SGHTS and CDR2 is YDEGEE in the germline V gene. J gave up 0 bases and V 0 bases, and 0 bases lay outside the gene matches. The CDR3 runs 15 residues. CDR3 in DNA: TGTGCCAGCAGCTTGGGGGACAGGGTGAACACTGAAGCTTTCTTT. Its translation is CASSLGDRVNTEAFF.

The J gene is TRBJ2-5, the V gene TRBV30, with 10 bases lining up with TRBD2. Germline assignment: CDR1 GTSNPN and CDR2 SVGIG (reference sequence). V shed 2 bases, J shed 5 bases, and the junction held 8 bases outside the gene matches. This CDR3 is built from 15 residues. CDR3 amino acids: CAWSSSGGLGETQYF. The CDR3 DNA follows: TGTGCCTGGAGTTCTAGCGGGGGTTTGGGGGAGACCCAGTACTTC.

This clone has more than one count but fewer than ten. V gene TRBV6-4 combines with J gene TRBJ1-1; 12 nucleotides line up with TRBD1. The CDR3 totals 15 residues. With 4 bases clipped from V and 6 bases from J, the junction kept 6 bases outside the gene matches. Germline V lookup: CDR1 MRHNA, CDR2 SNTAGT. The CDR3 coding sequence is TGTGCCAGCAGTGCGTCCGGGACAGGGGGCTCTGAAGCTTTCTTT. Translation: CASSASGTGGSEAFF.

The chain uses TRBV6-1 and TRBJ2-5; TRBD2 matches 12 bases. Germline V gene lookup returns CDR1 MNHNS and CDR2 SASEGT. The CDR3 is 16 amino acids. Trimming took 1 base from V and 4 from J; bases not matched to a gene: 4. CDR3 amino acids: CASSEVLAGGGETQYF. Written as DNA, the CDR3 is TGTGCCAGCAGTGAAGTGCTAGCGGGAGGGGGAGAGACCCAGTACTTC.

Turning to this clone: The same CDR3 is also encoded by other DNA sequences in this sample. The gene calls are TRBV6-4 and TRBJ2-1, with TRBD1 matching 9 bases. The germline V gene encodes CDR1 MRHNA and CDR2 SNTAGT. The V gene end was trimmed by 0 bases and the J gene end by 6 bases; junction bases not matched to a gene: 6. The CDR3 sequence is 16 residues long. CDR3 sequence: CASSDSGQGVSNEQFF. The CDR3 region has the DNA TGTGCCAGCAGTGACTCGGGACAGGGTGTAAGCAATGAGCAGTTCTTC.

The chain couples TRBV18 to TRBJ2-5; TRBD2 matches 14 bases. Germline CDR1 is KGHSH and CDR2 is LQKENI. The CDR3 has 17 residues. After removal of 3 bases from V and 4 bases from J, the junction contained 7 bases not matched to a gene. The CDR3 coding sequence is TGTGCCAGCTCACCGTTGGGACTAGCGGGAGCGGGAGAGACCCAGTACTTC. Translated, it gives CASSPLGLAGAGETQYF.

This sequence joins TRBV28 and TRBJ1-5; 9 bases map to TRBD1. V shed 4 bases and J 5 bases; nucleotides not matched to a gene: 6. CDR1 is MDHEN and CDR2 is SYDVKM in the germline V gene. The CDR3 is 15 amino acids. CDR3 residues: CASSSNRGRDQPQHF. The CDR3 nucleotides read TGTGCCAGCAGTTCAAACAGGGGGCGCGATCAGCCCCAGCATTTT.

V and J are TRBV14 and TRBJ2-3, with 8 bases that match TRBD2. This CDR3 contains 19 residues. The germline gives CDR1 SGHDN, CDR2 FVKESK. V lost 4 bases and J lost 4; bases outside the gene matches: 19. CDR3 DNA sequence: TGTGCCAGCAGCCCTATATACTTCGGCCGTAGCGGGACCCCAGATACGCAGTATTTT. Residues: CASSPIYFGRSGTPDTQYF. The entire variable domain, with the rest obtained from reference TRBV14 and TRBJ2-3, is as follows: EAGVTQFPSHSVIEKGQTVTLRCDPISGHDNLYWYRRVMGKEIKFLLHFVKESKQDESGMPNNRFLAERTGGTYSTLKVQPAELEDSGVYFCASSPIYFGRSGTPDTQYFGPGTRLTVL.

The chain's CDR3 is CASRVAFYEQYF. The DNA of the CDR3 is TGTGCCAGCAGAGTAGCCTTCTACGAGCAGTACTTC. The rearrangement joins TRBV2 to TRBJ2-7; D not certain. Germline loops: CDR1 SNHLY, CDR2 FYNNEI. Between the trimmed V and J ends, which lost 6 bases and 3 bases, there was a span of 9 bases. The CDR3 covers 12 residues.

The table lists this clone with a count of one. The genes are TRBV7-9 and TRBJ1-1; D possibly corresponds to TRBD1 (6 bases). The CDR3 runs to 13 residues. The V gene lost 0 bases and the J gene lost 7 bases, with 9 bases spanning the gap. CDR1 SEHNR and CDR2 FQNEAQ come from the germline V gene (reference sequence). CDR3 protein: CASSLAGASEAFF. The CDR3 DNA reads as TGTGCCAGCAGCTTAGCGGGGGCCAGTGAAGCTTTCTTT.

This rearrangement joins TRBV5-4 to TRBJ2-1; no firm D call. V was shortened by 3 bases and J by 6 bases, with 7 bases between the two germline ends. Per germline, CDR1 SGHNT and CDR2 YYREEE (reference sequence). CDR3 length equals 12 residues. CDR3 coding DNA: TGTGCCAGCAGCTACTATCCCAATGAGCAGTTCTTC. Amino acid sequence: CASSYYPNEQFF.

V usage is TRBV5-1 and J usage is TRBJ2-2, with 14 nucleotides matching TRBD2. After removal of 4 bases from V and 0 bases from J, the junction contained 2 bases not matched to a gene. There are 17 residues in the CDR3. Germline V gene lookup returns CDR1 SGHRS and CDR2 YFSETQ. The CDR3 coding sequence is TGCGCCAGCAGCCTGACTAGCGGGAGGGCGAACACCGGGGAGCTGTTTTTT. Amino acids: CASSLTSGRANTGELFF.

The genes are TRBV10-3 and TRBJ2-3; 8 bases map to TRBD2. This CDR3 has 16 residues. V dropped 1 base and J dropped 5; count of bases not matched to a gene: 8. The germline gives CDR1 ENHRY, CDR2 SYGVKD. The CDR3 DNA reads as TGTGCCATCAGTGAGTGGAGCGGGAGTCTGGTAGATACGCAGTATTTT. Translated, it gives CAISEWSGSLVDTQYF.

This clone appeared a single time. The CDR3 nucleotides read TGTGCCAGCAGTCGCAATACAGGGGAAGAGACCCAGTACTTC. Translation: CASSRNTGEETQYF. The rearrangement links TRBV28 to TRBJ2-5, with 7 nucleotides matching TRBD1. The CDR3 is 14 residues long. V dropped 5 bases and J dropped 3; count of bases not matched to a gene: 6. The germline CDR1 and CDR2 sequences are MDHEN and SYDVKM.

The V call is TRBV11-2, the J call TRBJ2-7; 9 bases agree with TRBD1. The CDR3 consists of 14 residues. Trimming removed 5 bases from V and 3 bases from J; junction bases left unmatched: 5. The germline gives CDR1 SGHAT, CDR2 FQNNGV. CDR3 sequence: CASSRDRASYEQYF. DNA of the CDR3: TGTGCCAGCAGCCGGGACAGGGCGAGCTACGAGCAGTACTTC.

V and J are TRBV15 and TRBJ1-5, with 8 bases matching TRBD1. This CDR3 has 15 amino acids. V trimming: 5 bases; J trimming: 5 bases; junction bases outside the gene matches: 8. Germline values: CDR1 LNHNV, CDR2 YYDKDF (reference sequence). The CDR3 here is CATSGHQGADQPQHF. DNA of the CDR3: TGTGCCACCAGCGGACACCAGGGGGCAGATCAGCCCCAGCATTTT.

The rearrangement uses TRBV29-1 and TRBJ1-1; 7 nucleotides align to TRBD1. Germline V lookup: CDR1 SQVTM, CDR2 ANQGSEA. V dropped 5 bases and J dropped 8; count of bases not matched to a gene: 5. There are 11 residues in the CDR3. CDR3 amino acids: CSVLQGQEAFF. The DNA for the CDR3 is TGCAGCGTTTTACAGGGGCAAGAAGCTTTCTTT.